These 31 T cell receptor beta chains share one sample of origin, sequenced in a study of T-cell memory formation after mild COVID-19. MiXCR, applied by TCRdb to the 5' RACE reads, yields one record per CDR3 protein. This sample carries more than 250,000 distinct CDR3 sequences, 15% to 20% of them seen once, and the ten largest clones take roughly a fifth. Sample: PBMCs or a T cell subset sorted from them (not recorded which). These receptors all stem from a man in his late teens or twenties who had mild COVID-19 (a few samples of this study predate the infection). Cell type and time point are not known.

The chain carries TRBV7-2 and TRBJ1-4; a possible D gene is TRBD1 (5 bases). Germline V lookup: CDR1 SGHTA, CDR2 FQGNSA. The CDR3 length is 17 residues. V lost 3 bases, J lost 8 bases, and 22 bases lay in between. The CDR3 spells CASSLRDPRGSREKLFF. The CDR3 DNA sequence: TGTGCCAGCAGCTTGCGGGACCCCCGAGGGTCAAGAGAAAAACTGTTTTTT. The variable domain in full, completed from reference TRBV7-2 and TRBJ1-4, reads GAGVSQSPSNKVTEKGKDVELRCDPISGHTALYWYRQSLGQGLEFLIYFQGNSAPDKSGLPSDRFSAERTGGSVSTLTIQRTQQEDSAVYLCASSLRDPRGSREKLFFGSGTQLSVL.

At least ten counts were recorded for this clonotype. This chain connects TRBV5-6 to TRBJ1-6, with unresolved D. Germline V gives CDR1 SGHDT, CDR2 YYEEEE. V dropped 1 base and J dropped 0 bases, with 11 bases sitting between them. The CDR3 has 17 amino acids. The CDR3 spells CASSLFGMSSYNSPLHF. The CDR3 nucleotides are TGTGCCAGCAGCTTGTTCGGGATGAGCTCCTATAATTCACCCCTCCACTTT. The variable domain in full, with the rest retrieved from reference TRBV5-6 and TRBJ1-6, is DAGVTQSPTHLIKTRGQQVTLRCSPKSGHDTVSWYQQALGQGPQFIFQYYEEEERQRGNFPDRFSGHQFPNYSSELNVNALLLGDSALYLCASSLFGMSSYNSPLHFGNGTRLTVT.

The chain uses TRBV13 and TRBJ2-4; 11 bases fit TRBD1. Germline CDR1 PRHDT, CDR2 FYEKMQ (reference sequence). V was pared by 5 bases and J by 9 bases, with 3 bases of the junction left unmatched. The CDR3 extends over 13 amino acids. The CDR3 loop is CASSPGQGGIQYF. CDR3 nucleotides: TGTGCCAGCAGCCCGGGACAGGGGGGCATTCAGTACTTC.

This sequence joins TRBV6-5 and TRBJ1-4; D not certain. This CDR3 contains 11 residues. V gave up 6 bases and J gave up 8 bases, with 7 bases separating them. The germline V gene encodes CDR1 MNHEY and CDR2 SVGAGI. As DNA, the CDR3 is TGTGCCAGCAGAGAGGGCGAAAAACTGTTTTTT. This encodes CASREGEKLFF.

The chain combines TRBV12-3 or TRBV12-4 with TRBJ1-5; 8 positions match TRBD1. CDR3 length equals 14 residues. J gave up 7 bases and V 5 bases, and 7 bases lay outside the gene matches. CDR3 loop: CASSGAGGIQPQHF. For the CDR3, the DNA is TGTGCCAGCAGTGGTGCAGGGGGCATACAGCCCCAGCATTTT.

The gene calls are TRBV5-1 and TRBJ2-7, with 7 bases matching TRBD1. This CDR3 has 13 residues. With 0 bases clipped from V and 5 bases from J, the junction kept 2 bases outside the gene matches. Germline V gene data show CDR1 as SGHRS and CDR2 as YFSETQ. CDR3 sequence (DNA): TGCGCCAGCAGCTTGGAGGGGGCCGACGAGCAGTACTTC. This sequence encodes CASSLEGADEQYF.

This clonotype came up a few times. This sequence joins TRBV7-6 and TRBJ2-1; 7 nucleotides line up with TRBD1. The germline gives CDR1 SGHVS, CDR2 FNYEAQ. The V gene end was trimmed by 4 bases and the J gene end by 9 bases; junction bases not matched to a gene: 9. The CDR3 has 14 amino acids. This CDR3 reads CASSSQGVGSEQFF. CDR3 bases: TGTGCCAGCAGCTCCCAGGGGGTGGGATCTGAGCAGTTCTTC.

V is TRBV12-3 or TRBV12-4 and J is TRBJ1-2; TRBD1 matches at 7 bases. This CDR3 comprises 14 residues. Trimming cost V 6 bases and J 7 bases; bases outside gene matches: 11. CDR3 bases: TGTGCCAGCAGACCGACAGGGTTGGGACTTGGCTACACCTTC. This gives the protein CASRPTGLGLGYTF.

This chain's CDR3 is CASSYRVKTQYF. The CDR3 nucleotides read TGTGCCAGCAGTTACAGGGTAAAGACCCAGTACTTC. The gene calls are TRBV12-3 or TRBV12-4 and TRBJ2-5; D may be TRBD1 (6 bases). Trimming shortened V by 4 bases and J by 6 bases, and 9 bases separated the two germline ends. The CDR3 runs to 12 residues.

A few counts support this clonotype. The chain recombines TRBV25-1 with TRBJ2-2; no clear D. Germline CDR1 is MGHDK and CDR2 is SYGVNS. The CDR3 loop spans 16 amino acids. Trimming cost V 1 base and J 0 bases, with 9 bases left between them. In nucleotides, the CDR3 is TGTGCCAGCAGTGAATGGGGAAAGGCGAACACCGGGGAGCTGTTTTTT. Its translation is CASSEWGKANTGELFF.

This clonotype was detected a few times. The chain couples TRBV7-2 to TRBJ2-7; tentative D call: TRBD1 (6 bases). The V and J ends lost 0 bases and 2 bases respectively, with 11 bases between them. CDR3 length equals 15 residues. Germline loops: CDR1 SGHTA, CDR2 FQGNSA. CDR3: CASSLAAGDTYEQYF. In nucleotides, the CDR3 is TGTGCCAGCAGCTTAGCCGCAGGGGATACCTACGAGCAGTACTTC. Full variable domain (outside the CDR3, taken from reference TRBV7-2 and TRBJ2-7): GAGVSQSPSNKVTEKGKDVELRCDPISGHTALYWYRQSLGQGLEFLIYFQGNSAPDKSGLPSDRFSAERTGGSVSTLTIQRTQQEDSAVYLCASSLAAGDTYEQYFGPGTRLTVT.

A few counts support this clonotype. The J gene is TRBJ1-5, the V gene TRBV30, with D hard to call. The CDR3 contains 13 residues. Germline V CDR1 and CDR2: GTSNPN, SVGIG (reference sequence). V lost 0 bases and J lost 4, with 7 bases in between. The CDR3 spells CAWSVAANQPQHF. In nucleotides, the CDR3 is TGTGCCTGGAGTGTGGCAGCTAATCAGCCCCAGCATTTT.

The chain links TRBV7-2 to TRBJ1-2, with 7 bases lining up with TRBD1. The length of the CDR3 is 16 residues. Germline values: CDR1 SGHTA, CDR2 FQGNSA. Trimming at V came to 2 bases and at J to 6 bases, leaving 12 bases not matched to a gene. CDR3 region: CASSLPHSTGWNGYTF. Written as DNA, the CDR3 is TGTGCCAGCAGCTTACCGCATTCGACAGGGTGGAATGGCTACACCTTC.

This clonotype was detected many times. This rearrangement joins TRBV5-1 to TRBJ1-2; D is possibly TRBD1 (6 bases). Germline V gives CDR1 SGHRS, CDR2 YFSETQ. The CDR3 is 17 residues long. With 2 bases removed from V and 7 bases from J, the gap between germline ends came to 24 bases. CDR3 region: CASSLRGPRSIEGGYTF. The DNA for the CDR3 is TGCGCCAGCAGCTTACGGGGGCCTCGATCGATAGAGGGTGGCTACACCTTC.

Here the CDR3 DNA reads TGTGCCGGGCAATCAGGGATGAACACCGGGGAGCTGTTTTTT. This gives the protein CAGQSGMNTGELFF. This sequence joins TRBV28 and TRBJ2-2; D may be TRBD1 (5 bases). Germline V gene lookup returns CDR1 MDHEN and CDR2 SYDVKM. V was shortened by 11 bases and J by 1 base, with 14 bases between the two germline ends. The CDR3 runs to 14 residues. Full variable domain (outside the CDR3, taken from reference TRBV28 and TRBJ2-2): DVKVTQSSRYLVKRTGEKVFLECVQDMDHENMFWYRQDPGLGLRLIYFSYDVKMKEKGDIPEGYSVSREKKERFSLILESASTNQTSMYLCAGQSGMNTGELFFGEGSRLTVL.

The V call is TRBV18, the J call TRBJ2-7, with D perhaps TRBD2 (6 bases). The ends were cut back, 2 bases at V and 0 bases at J, with 11 bases in the middle. Germline assignment: CDR1 KGHSH and CDR2 LQKENI. The CDR3 covers 15 residues. This CDR3 reads CASSPMDGSSYEQYF. CDR3 DNA: TGTGCCAGCTCACCAATGGACGGGAGCTCCTACGAGCAGTACTTC.

The chain joins TRBV12-3 or TRBV12-4 to TRBJ2-1; D unclear. The CDR3 runs 19 residues. With 1 base removed from V and 0 bases from J, the gap between germline ends came to 19 bases. CDR3 nucleotides: TGTGCCAGCAGTTTAGAATTCGTGGTTGGTATAAGCTCCTACAATGAGCAGTTCTTC. Its protein is CASSLEFVVGISSYNEQFF.

This clonotype has more than one count but fewer than ten. The V gene is TRBV7-3, the J gene TRBJ2-5, with TRBD1 as a possible D gene (6 bases). The CDR3 has 15 residues. V was pared by 4 bases and J by 2 bases, with 14 bases between. Germline-derived CDR1 and CDR2 are SGHTA and FQGTGA. The CDR3 is CASSSSLGGQETQYF. CDR3 coding DNA: TGTGCCAGCAGCTCATCTTTAGGGGGACAAGAGACCCAGTACTTC.

This clonotype was recorded a few times. CDR3 DNA sequence: TGTGCCAGCAGTCCGGGCCCCGCAAATTCACCCCTCCACTTT. It translates to CASSPGPANSPLHF. The J gene is TRBJ1-6, the V gene TRBV6-2 or TRBV6-3; D remains unclear. Germline values: CDR1 MNHEY, CDR2 SVGEGT. This CDR3 has 14 amino acids. V lost 5 bases to trimming and J lost 7 bases, with 12 bases between them.

The rearrangement joins TRBV5-1 to TRBJ2-1; no definite D call. This CDR3 is built from 14 residues. CDR1 is SGHRS and CDR2 is YFSETQ in the germline V gene. Trimming cost V 1 base and J 4 bases, with 9 bases left between them. CDR3 nucleotides: TGCGCCAGCAGCTTGCTGAACACATACAATGAGCAGTTCTTC. Protein: CASSLLNTYNEQFF.

This clonotype appeared a few times. The chain recombines TRBV5-6 with TRBJ1-2; unclear D gene. Trimming stripped 2 bases from V and 0 bases from J, with 8 bases between. The CDR3 loop spans 14 amino acids. Germline CDR1 is SGHDT and CDR2 is YYEEEE. CDR3 bases: TGTGCCAGCAGCTTAAGGCAAACTAACTATGGCTACACCTTC. It translates to CASSLRQTNYGYTF.

This clonotype is a singleton in its sample. The genes are TRBV20-1 and TRBJ1-3; 8 bases are a match to TRBD1. With 3 bases clipped from V and 4 bases from J, the junction kept 8 bases outside the gene matches. CDR3 length equals 15 residues. The germline V gene encodes CDR1 DFQATT and CDR2 SNEGSKA (reference sequence). The CDR3 DNA reads TGCAGTGCTAGGAAAAGGACAGGGTCGGGAAACACCATATATTTT. Translating it yields CSARKRTGSGNTIYF.

This clonotype was observed a few times. V gene TRBV7-9 combines with J gene TRBJ2-3; no firm D call. Germline V gene sequence: CDR1 SEHNR, CDR2 FQNEAQ (reference sequence). V was shortened by 5 bases and J by 0 bases, with 15 bases between the two germline ends. This CDR3 has 16 amino acids. The CDR3 DNA sequence: TGTGCCAGCAGCCCCCGGAGTACCGTTAGCACAGATACGCAGTATTTT. This translates into CASSPRSTVSTDTQYF.

This clonotype was seen ten or more times. This chain links TRBV7-8 with TRBJ2-3; 12 bases are shared with TRBD1. Germline-derived CDR1 and CDR2 are SGHVS and FQNEAQ. The CDR3 totals 17 residues. V was clipped by 1 base and J by 5 bases; unmatched bases: 7. Written as DNA, the CDR3 is TGTGCCAGCAGCTTAGTGAGGGACAGGGGGCGTGAAGATACGCAGTATTTT. It yields the protein CASSLVRDRGREDTQYF.

This rearrangement joins TRBV7-2 to TRBJ1-5; TRBD1 is a possible D gene (5 bases). Germline CDR1 SGHTA, CDR2 FQGNSA. Trimming removed 3 bases from V and 11 bases from J, with 23 bases in between. CDR3 length equals 16 residues. The CDR3 DNA follows: TGTGCCAGCAGCTTCCTAACGTCAGGGCGATCGTGGGCCCAGCATTTT. Encoded protein: CASSFLTSGRSWAQHF.

This clonotype was detected a few times. The chain recombines TRBV19 with TRBJ1-2, with 7 nucleotides matching TRBD1. CDR3 length equals 15 residues. Germline assignment: CDR1 LNHDA and CDR2 SQIVND (reference sequence). V dropped 6 bases and J dropped 4; count of bases not matched to a gene: 11. CDR3 residues: CASSLASGTVYGYTF. CDR3 DNA: TGTGCCAGTAGCCTAGCATCCGGGACAGTCTATGGCTACACCTTC.

This clonotype was seen many times. In DNA form, the CDR3 reads TGTGCCAGCAGCCCGGGACAGGGCTTTCAGCCCCAGCATTTT. It is translated as CASSPGQGFQPQHF. The gene calls are TRBV7-9 and TRBJ1-5, with 9 bases aligning to TRBD1. This CDR3 is 14 amino acids long. Trimming took 5 bases from V and 6 from J; bases not matched to a gene: 5. The V gene's germline CDR1 is SEHNR and CDR2 FQNEAQ (reference sequence).

This clonotype was recorded many times. This rearrangement joins TRBV7-2 to TRBJ2-7, with 8 bases lining up with TRBD2. In germline, CDR1 is SGHTA, CDR2 FQGNSA. This CDR3 has 14 amino acids. V lost 3 bases to trimming and J lost 3 bases; unmatched junction nucleotides: 4. The CDR3 loop is CASSFGGGLYEQYF. CDR3 sequence (DNA): TGTGCCAGCAGCTTCGGGGGGGGCCTCTACGAGCAGTACTTC.

This rearrangement joins TRBV12-3 or TRBV12-4 to TRBJ2-7; D is undetermined. Trimming took 5 bases from V and 1 from J, leaving 12 bases between them. The CDR3 runs 14 residues. CDR3 amino acids: CASSPRTDSYEQYF. CDR3 in DNA: TGTGCCAGCAGTCCCCGGACCGATTCCTACGAGCAGTACTTC.

This clonotype was seen a handful of times. The chain is built from TRBV9 and TRBJ2-3; perhaps TRBD2 as D (6 bases). The germline V gene encodes CDR1 SGDLS and CDR2 YYNGEE. Between the trimmed V and J ends, which lost 4 bases and 7 bases, there was a span of 13 bases. The CDR3 spans 13 residues. In DNA, the CDR3 is TGTGCCAGCAGCCTCCTACTAGCAAATACGCAGTATTTT. It is translated as CASSLLLANTQYF. The full variable domain, rest sourced from reference TRBV9 and TRBJ2-3, is DSGVTQTPKHLITATGQRVTLRCSPRSGDLSVYWYQQSLDQGLQFLIQYYNGEERAKGNILERFSAQQFPDLHSELNLSSLELGDSALYFCASSLLLANTQYFGPGTRLTVL.

This clonotype was seen only a few times. The chain uses TRBV12-3 or TRBV12-4 and TRBJ1-1; 7 nucleotides agree with TRBD1. Unmatched junction bases numbered 8, after V lost 6 bases and J lost 4 bases. The CDR3 covers 14 residues. Written as DNA, the CDR3 is TGTGCCAGCAGAGTCACAGGGGTGAGCACTGAAGCTTTCTTT. Residues: CASRVTGVSTEAFF.